The sequence of this T cell receptor beta chain was determined in a study of T-cell memory formation after mild COVID-19 (dated by TCRdb to about 2021). Regarding the complete study: TCR sequence clusters from the two donors were found to be largely donor specific. In a couple of donors, T-cell clones that expanded and contracted after mild COVID-19 were followed by sequencing TCRalpha and TCRbeta repertoires longitudinally. Two young, previously healthy adult volunteers, one female and one male, were included in the cohort. Points the paper makes about the study in general: From day 15 to 85, contracting clones showed balanced CD4/CD8 phenotypes, whereas a second wave of clones that expanded from day 15 to 37 leaned towards CD4+. Only two mild cases were covered by the study, and larger cohorts that include severe cases with pre-infection samples were considered necessary. The detection of some responding clones in pre-infection memory suggests that pre-existing cross-reactive memory T cells joined the SARS-CoV-2 response. Contracting CD4+ clones appeared mostly in the CM and EM memory subsets, whereas CD8+ clones were enriched in EMRA. Whether the second-wave clones peaking on day 37 were SARS-CoV-2 specific was not confirmed.

Taken from cysteine to phenylalanine, the CDR3 has 16 residues. The entry retains the CDR3 DNA only, 48 bases that are in frame from base 1. Trimming removed 5 bases from V and 1 base from J; the gene matches leave 0 bases unexplained. CDR1 KGHDR and CDR2 SFDVKD were looked up in the germline V gene. Ficoll-Paque density gradient centrifugation was the method used to isolate PBMCs. This clonotype was found many times. What this receptor recognizes is not known. Within one base of it there is no much larger clone, and no base qualities were kept. Sequencing relied on an Illumina NovaSeq 6000. Using 5'RACE with constant-segment primers, TCRalpha and TCRbeta cDNA libraries were constructed, with sample barcodes and unique molecular identifiers added in the process. RNA was extracted from every sample with Trizol reagent. The libraries were amplified in two PCR steps, and the second step added a second sample barcode and Illumina TruSeq adapters. Sequencing of the libraries was done on an Illumina NovaSeq, producing 2 x 150 bp paired-end reads. As for the authors' bioinformatics: Reads were demultiplexed and collapsed into UMI-guided consensus sequences with migec v1.2.7. Using mixcr v2.1.11, the UMI consensuses were aligned to TRA and TRB V and J templates and assembled into clonotypes. Expanded or contracted clonotypes were those called significant by both edgeR and NoisET, with noise models trained on biological replicates. For edgeR calls, the thresholds were a false discovery rate-adjusted p below 0.01 and a log2 fold-change of 1. As an exploratory analysis of dynamics, max-normalized trajectories of the 1000 most abundant clonotypes were examined by PCA with hierarchical clustering. Separately sequenced CD4+ and CD8+ repertoires were used to assign a CD4 or CD8 phenotype to each responding clone. The public reads were run again by TCRdb, first through fastp at Q25 and then through MiXCR, and only productive beta chains were kept. Identical CDR3 proteins give one entry, which carries the most common genes and DNA. The V and J calls reflect TCRdb's pipeline rather than the authors' work. The table for this sample lists tens of thousands of distinct CDR3 sequences; 20% to 25% of them were counted only once. The ten largest clones take up over 1.5% of the sample.

Sample: PBMCs or a T cell subset sorted from them (not recorded which). This receptor was identified in an adult who had mild COVID-19 (a few samples of this study predate the infection). The sample titles of this study are shuffled in the database, so cell type and time point are left out. The chain is encoded by TRBV24-1 joined to TRBJ2-1, with 14 bases in between that match TRBD2. The CDR3 has the sequence CATSGLAGGSYNEQFF. The DNA is TGTGCCACCAGTGGACTAGCGGGGGGGTCCTACAATGAGCAGTTCTTC.